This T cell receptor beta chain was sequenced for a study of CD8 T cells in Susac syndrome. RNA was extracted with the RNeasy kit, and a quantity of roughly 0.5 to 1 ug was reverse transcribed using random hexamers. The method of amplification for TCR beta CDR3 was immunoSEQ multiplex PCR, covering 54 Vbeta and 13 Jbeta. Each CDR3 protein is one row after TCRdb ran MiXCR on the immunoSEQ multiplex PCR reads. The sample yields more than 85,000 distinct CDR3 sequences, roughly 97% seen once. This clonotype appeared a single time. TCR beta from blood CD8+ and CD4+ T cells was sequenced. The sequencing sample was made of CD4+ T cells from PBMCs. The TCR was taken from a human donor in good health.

The CDR3 region has the DNA TGTGCCAGCAGCTCCAGACTAGCGGGTCAAGAGACCCAGTACTTC. Translation gives CASSSRLAGQETQYF. The V gene is TRBV9, the J gene TRBJ2-5, with 10 bases identical to TRBD2. This CDR3 contains 15 residues. Germline loops: CDR1 SGDLS, CDR2 YYNGEE. Unmatched junction bases numbered 5, after V lost 4 bases and J lost 2 bases.